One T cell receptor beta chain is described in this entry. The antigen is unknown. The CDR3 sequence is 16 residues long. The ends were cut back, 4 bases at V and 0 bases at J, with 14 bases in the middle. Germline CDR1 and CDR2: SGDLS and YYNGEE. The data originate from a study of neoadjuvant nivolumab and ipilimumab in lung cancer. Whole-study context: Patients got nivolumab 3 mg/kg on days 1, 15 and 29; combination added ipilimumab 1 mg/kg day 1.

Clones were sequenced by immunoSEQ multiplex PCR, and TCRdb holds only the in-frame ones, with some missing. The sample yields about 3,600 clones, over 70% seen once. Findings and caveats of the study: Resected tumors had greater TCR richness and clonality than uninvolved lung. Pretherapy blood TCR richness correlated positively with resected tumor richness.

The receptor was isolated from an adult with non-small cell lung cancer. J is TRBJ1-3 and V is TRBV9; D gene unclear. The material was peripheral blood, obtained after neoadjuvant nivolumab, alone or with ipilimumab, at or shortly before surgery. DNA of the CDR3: TGTGCCAGCAGCCCTACACAGATCAGCTCTGGAAACACCATATATTTT. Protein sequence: CASSPTQISSGNTIYF. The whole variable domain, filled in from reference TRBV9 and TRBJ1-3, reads DSGVTQTPKHLITATGQRVTLRCSPRSGDLSVYWYQQSLDQGLQFLIQYYNGEERAKGNILERFSAQQFPDLHSELNLSSLELGDSALYFCASSPTQISSGNTIYFGEGSWLTVV.